One sample yielded the 30 T cell receptor beta chains listed below, sequenced in a study of T cell clonotyping in hematopoietic cell transplantation. Clones were sequenced by immunoSEQ multiplex PCR, and TCRdb holds only the in-frame ones, with some missing. The sample yields approximately 25,000 clones, roughly 95% seen once. Sequenced sample: peripheral blood mononuclear cells. Source of these receptors: a man in his fifties or sixties in good health. Some clones in this sample may be carry-over from other donors' samples.

The chain employs TRBV2 and TRBJ1-5, with D perhaps TRBD1 (5 bases). In germline, CDR1 is SNHLY, CDR2 FYNNEI. The CDR3 loop spans 14 amino acids. V dropped 7 bases and J dropped 4 bases, with 14 bases sitting between them. The CDR3 bases are TGTGCCAGCACGGGGCCCACGGATAATCAGCCCCAGCATTTT. It yields the protein CASTGPTDNQPQHF.

This chain uses TRBV6-6 with TRBJ1-1; perhaps TRBD1 as D (6 bases). Germline CDR1 is MNHNY and CDR2 is SVGAGI (reference sequence). This CDR3 has 12 amino acids. Trimming took 6 bases from V and 10 from J, leaving 15 bases between them. CDR3 nucleotides: TGTGCCAGCAGCATTCAACAGGGAGGAGCTTTCTTT. Encoded protein: CASSIQQGGAFF.

The gene calls are TRBV30 and TRBJ1-2, with D possibly matching TRBD1 (6 bases). V was shortened by 0 bases and J by 0 bases, with 17 bases between the two germline ends. Germline V gene data show CDR1 as GTSNPN and CDR2 as SVGIG (reference sequence). CDR3 length: 17 amino acids. The CDR3 is CAWSVHLGGTSNYGYTF. In DNA, the CDR3 is TGTGCCTGGAGTGTACATCTAGGGGGGACGTCTAACTATGGCTACACCTTC.

The rearrangement joins TRBV19 to TRBJ2-7; 9 bases match TRBD1. This CDR3 region has 13 residues. Trimming took 7 bases from V and 5 from J; bases not matched to a gene: 6. In germline, CDR1 is LNHDA, CDR2 SQIVND (reference sequence). In DNA, the CDR3 is TGTGCCAGTACCACAGGGGGCCAGGACGAGCAGTACTTC. This codes for CASTTGGQDEQYF.

The chain links TRBV7-3 to TRBJ1-1; a weak D match, TRBD1 (5 bases). CDR1 is SGHTA, CDR2 FQGTGA, per germline. The CDR3 covers 16 residues. V was cut by 0 bases and J by 2 bases, with 13 bases left in between. The chain's CDR3 is CASSLTPGRGNTEAFF. The CDR3 bases are TGTGCCAGCAGCTTAACGCCAGGGAGGGGAAACACTGAAGCTTTCTTT.

CDR3 nucleotide sequence: TGTGCCAGCAGTTGCCCCAGGGTTTACGACTGCGAGCAGTACTTC. Its protein product is CASSCPRVYDCEQYF. The chain uses TRBV6-6 and TRBJ2-7; tentative D call: TRBD1 (5 bases). V lost 4 bases and J 6 bases, leaving 19 bases between the germline ends. In germline, CDR1 is MNHNY, CDR2 SVGAGI (reference sequence). The CDR3 is made up of 15 amino acids.

This rearrangement joins TRBV2 to TRBJ1-6; TRBD1 is a possible D gene (6 bases). In germline, CDR1 is SNHLY, CDR2 FYNNEI. The CDR3 contains 15 residues. The V end lost 1 base, the J end lost 7 bases, and 11 bases lay between the germline ends. In DNA, the CDR3 is TGTGCCAGCAGTGAAGGTACAGGGCGGAATTCACCCCTCCACTTT. As protein: CASSEGTGRNSPLHF.

The chain has TRBV7-6 and TRBJ1-1, with D unresolved. Trimming left V 5 bases short and J 2 bases short, with 9 bases between. The CDR3 totals 13 residues. Germline V gives CDR1 SGHVS, CDR2 FNYEAQ. The CDR3 loop reads CASSTGQNTEAFF. CDR3 sequence (DNA): TGTGCCAGCAGCACCGGCCAAAACACTGAAGCTTTCTTT.

The chain is built from TRBV7-2 and TRBJ1-1; 7 bases fit TRBD1. Germline trimming cut 5 bases from V and 4 bases from J; bases unmatched to any gene: 10. The germline gives CDR1 SGHTA, CDR2 FQGNSA. CDR3 size: 15 residues. CDR3 DNA sequence: TGTGCCAGCAGCGTGGGACAGCCCCGCCGCACTGAAGCTTTCTTT. This sequence encodes CASSVGQPRRTEAFF. The full variable domain, in which reference TRBV7-2 and TRBJ1-1 provide the parts outside the CDR3, is GAGVSQSPSNKVTEKGKDVELRCDPISGHTALYWYRQSLGQGLEFLIYFQGNSAPDKSGLPSDRFSAERTGGSVSTLTIQRTQQEDSAVYLCASSVGQPRRTEAFFGQGTRLTVV.

The J gene is TRBJ2-1, the V gene TRBV11-2, with 10 bases that match TRBD2. Germline trimming cut 3 bases from V and 8 bases from J; bases unmatched to any gene: 13. Per the germline V gene, CDR1 is SGHAT and CDR2 is FQNNGV. The CDR3 covers 17 residues. The CDR3 DNA follows: TGTGCCAGCAGCTTGCGGGACCCGGGACTAGCGCGCCATGAGCAGTTCTTC. As protein: CASSLRDPGLARHEQFF.

This chain joins TRBV7-9 and TRBJ2-7; 15 bases match TRBD2. Germline trimming cut 5 bases from V and 3 bases from J; bases unmatched to any gene: 11. Germline V gene data show CDR1 as SEHNR and CDR2 as FQNEAQ (reference sequence). The CDR3 is made up of 18 amino acids. The CDR3 nucleotides are TGTGCCAGCAGCCCGTCGGGACTAGCGGGGGGTATCAGCTACGAGCAGTACTTC. Its protein product is CASSPSGLAGGISYEQYF.

The rearrangement uses TRBV19 and TRBJ1-2; no definite D call. This CDR3 has 14 residues. Germline CDR1 and CDR2: LNHDA and SQIVND (reference sequence). V lost 1 base to trimming and J lost 4 bases, with 10 bases between them. The CDR3 coding sequence is TGTGCCAGTAGTATAGGTACACGAGGCTATGGCTACACCTTC. This gives the protein CASSIGTRGYGYTF.

The chain combines TRBV30 with TRBJ2-7; D possibly corresponds to TRBD2 (6 bases). CDR1 is GTSNPN, CDR2 SVGIG, per germline (reference sequence). This CDR3 has 12 amino acids. The V end was cut by 1 base, the J end by 2 bases, with 6 bases between. DNA of the CDR3: TGTGCCTGGAGTGCGGGGGCCTACGAGCAGTACTTC. Translating it yields CAWSAGAYEQYF.

This chain uses TRBV5-6 with TRBJ1-5; D remains ambiguous. The CDR3 is 14 amino acids. V was cut by 2 bases and J by 3 bases, with 9 bases left in between. Germline loops: CDR1 SGHDT, CDR2 YYEEEE. The CDR3 here is CASSFGITNQPQHF. The CDR3 DNA reads as TGTGCCAGCAGCTTCGGTATCACCAATCAGCCCCAGCATTTT.

A single count supports this clone. The rearrangement joins TRBV7-9 to TRBJ1-2; 9 bases agree with TRBD1. The CDR3 sequence is 14 residues long. V gave up 5 bases and J gave up 2 bases; unmatched junction bases: 3. Per the germline V gene, CDR1 is SEHNR and CDR2 is FQNEAQ (reference sequence). In DNA, the CDR3 is TGTGCCAGCAGCACAGGGGGCTGGAACTATGGCTACACCTTC. This gives the protein CASSTGGWNYGYTF. The variable domain in full, completed from reference TRBV7-9 and TRBJ1-2, reads DTGVSQNPRHKITKRGQNVTFRCDPISEHNRLYWYRQTLGQGPEFLTYFQNEAQLEKSRLLSDRFSAERPKGSFSTLEIQRTEQGDSAMYLCASSTGGWNYGYTFGSGTRLTVV.

The chain has TRBV5-6 and TRBJ2-7; the match to TRBD1 covers 8 bases. V was pared by 3 bases and J by 6 bases, with 14 bases of the junction left unmatched. CDR3 length equals 16 residues. Germline V gene sequence: CDR1 SGHDT, CDR2 YYEEEE. CDR3 bases: TGTGCCAGCAGCTGGATGACAGGGGAACTTAGATTCGAGCAGTACTTC. Amino acids: CASSWMTGELRFEQYF.

J is TRBJ1-2 and V is TRBV7-2, with D possibly being TRBD1 (6 bases). The CDR3 is made up of 16 amino acids. CDR1 SGHTA and CDR2 FQGNSA come from the germline V gene. V was cut by 6 bases and J by 0 bases, with 17 bases left in between. DNA of the CDR3: TGTGCCAGCAGATATACAGGGCGGGCGGCTAACTATGGCTACACCTTC. Encoded protein: CASRYTGRAANYGYTF.

The chain has TRBV5-6 and TRBJ2-5; TRBD1 matches 12 bases. The J call may not be correct, given that the DNA end is closer to TRBJ2-7. Germline V gene data show CDR1 as SGHDT and CDR2 as YYEEEE. This CDR3 spans 15 amino acids. The CDR3 bases are TGTGCCAGCAGCTGGACGGGGGACAGGGGGCGCGAGCAGTACTTC. Its protein product is CASSWTGDRGREQYF.

This chain uses TRBV6-1 with TRBJ2-4; no reliable D call. Germline-derived CDR1 and CDR2 are MNHNS and SASEGT. This CDR3 has 16 amino acids. V was clipped by 1 base and J by 0 bases, with 10 bases between them. The CDR3 nucleotides are TGTGCCAGCAGTGAAGGCAGTCAACGAGCCAAAAACATTCAGTACTTC. Translating it yields CASSEGSQRAKNIQYF.

This clone was seen just once. The V call is TRBV2, the J call TRBJ2-1; D remains unclear. The CDR3 spans 13 residues. Trimming stripped 2 bases from V and 7 bases from J, with 9 bases between. CDR1 is SNHLY and CDR2 is FYNNEI in the germline V gene. This CDR3 reads CASSEIVGNEQFF. The CDR3 bases are TGTGCCAGCAGTGAAATAGTCGGGAATGAGCAGTTCTTC.

This clone was picked up one time. The chain recombines TRBV9 with TRBJ2-7; D perhaps matches TRBD1 (8 bases). The germline CDR1 and CDR2 sequences are SGDLS and YYNGEE. Trimming cost V 0 bases and J 6 bases, with 13 bases left between them. This CDR3 comprises 14 residues. The CDR3 DNA reads TGTGCCAGCAGCGTAGGACAGGGGAGGGGCGAGCAGTACTTC. Amino acids: CASSVGQGRGEQYF.

CDR3 bases: TGTGCCAGCAGCTTAGATTCGATGGCCTATGAGCAGTTCTTC. Encoded protein: CASSLDSMAYEQFF. The chain joins TRBV11-3 to TRBJ2-1, with D uncertain. This CDR3 comprises 14 residues. In germline, CDR1 is SGHNT, CDR2 YENEEA. The V and J ends lost 0 bases and 8 bases respectively, with 11 bases between them.

A single count supports this clone. The V and J genes are TRBV7-6 and TRBJ2-5, with 10 bases matching TRBD2. The CDR3 has 19 amino acids. Germline trimming cut 1 base from V and 2 bases from J; bases unmatched to any gene: 13. The germline gives CDR1 SGHVS, CDR2 FNYEAQ. CDR3 DNA sequence: TGTGCCAGCAGCTTAGGATCGTTGGCTAGCGGGGGCGGGCAAGAGACCCAGTACTTC. Its translation is CASSLGSLASGGGQETQYF.

The rearrangement links TRBV5-1 to TRBJ2-7, with D perhaps TRBD2 (5 bases). Deletions cut 0 bases from V and 3 bases from J, with 7 bases between. This CDR3 comprises 13 residues. Germline CDR1 reads SGHRS; CDR2 reads YFSETQ. This CDR3 reads CASSLGGIYEQYF. The CDR3, as DNA: TGCGCCAGCAGCTTGGGAGGGATCTACGAGCAGTACTTC.

This sequence joins TRBV6-5 and TRBJ1-3; no definite D call. CDR3 length equals 14 residues. The V gene lost 6 bases and the J gene lost 0 bases, with 9 bases spanning the gap. Looked up from germline, CDR1 is MNHEY and CDR2 is SVGAGI. The CDR3 DNA reads TGTGCCAGCAGGATTGATAACTCTGGAAACACCATATATTTT. The encoded protein is CASRIDNSGNTIYF.

This chain connects TRBV4-1 to TRBJ1-5; D remains unclear. Germline V gene lookup returns CDR1 MGHRA and CDR2 YSYEKL. Trimming left V 1 base short and J 0 bases short, with 10 bases between. This CDR3 is built from 16 residues. This chain's CDR3 is CASSQGGGYSNQPQHF. CDR3 DNA sequence: TGCGCCAGCAGCCAAGGGGGAGGGTATAGCAATCAGCCCCAGCATTTT.

This chain links TRBV5-1 with TRBJ1-2, with D possibly TRBD1 on 5 matching bases. The V end was cut by 0 bases, the J end by 6 bases, with 12 bases between. This CDR3 comprises 14 residues. Germline loops: CDR1 SGHRS, CDR2 YFSETQ. The CDR3 DNA sequence: TGCGCCAGCAGCTTGGAGGGGTCGGGTAATGGCTACACCTTC. This encodes CASSLEGSGNGYTF.

This CDR3 is CASSLAGVKGYTF. The CDR3 DNA reads TGCGCCAGCAGCTTGGCAGGGGTCAAAGGCTACACCTTC. The rearrangement links TRBV5-1 to TRBJ1-2; the D gene is possibly TRBD1 (6 bases). V was clipped by 0 bases and J by 8 bases, with 11 bases between them. This CDR3 comprises 13 residues. Germline V gene data show CDR1 as SGHRS and CDR2 as YFSETQ.

The V and J genes are TRBV5-1 and TRBJ1-2, with 8 bases fitting TRBD1. This CDR3 comprises 16 residues. Germline trimming cut 0 bases from V and 7 bases from J; bases unmatched to any gene: 11. CDR1 and CDR2 from the germline V gene are SGHRS and YFSETQ. CDR3 DNA sequence: TGCGCCAGCAGCTTGGTACAGGGGGAAAGAGATGGTGGCTACACCTTC. Translation gives CASSLVQGERDGGYTF.

This chain joins TRBV19 and TRBJ1-2, with 7 nucleotides matching TRBD1. This CDR3 is built from 16 residues. The J segment lost 5 bases and the V segment lost 9 bases, leaving 18 bases of the junction unmatched. The germline CDR1 and CDR2 sequences are LNHDA and SQIVND (reference sequence). CDR3 loop: CASQSNGVGDSYGYTF. The CDR3 DNA follows: TGTGCCAGCCAATCCAACGGGGTCGGGGACAGTTATGGCTACACCTTC.